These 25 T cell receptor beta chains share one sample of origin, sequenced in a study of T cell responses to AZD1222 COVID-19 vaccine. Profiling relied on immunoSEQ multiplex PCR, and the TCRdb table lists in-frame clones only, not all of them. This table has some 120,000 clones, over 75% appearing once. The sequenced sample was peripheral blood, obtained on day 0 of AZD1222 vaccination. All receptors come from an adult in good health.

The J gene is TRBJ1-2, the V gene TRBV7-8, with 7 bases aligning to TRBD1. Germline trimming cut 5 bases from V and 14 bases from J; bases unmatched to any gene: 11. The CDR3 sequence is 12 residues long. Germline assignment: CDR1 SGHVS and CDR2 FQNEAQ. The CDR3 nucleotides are TGTGCCAGCAGCCCTACAGACAGGGACCCAACCTTC. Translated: CASSPTDRDPTF.

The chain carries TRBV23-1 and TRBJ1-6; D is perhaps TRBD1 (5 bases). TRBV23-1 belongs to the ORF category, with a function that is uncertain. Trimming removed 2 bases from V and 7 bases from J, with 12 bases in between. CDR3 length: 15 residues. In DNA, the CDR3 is TGCGCCAGCAGTCAAATGCGGGACCTGAATTCACCCCTCCACTTT. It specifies CASSQMRDLNSPLHF.

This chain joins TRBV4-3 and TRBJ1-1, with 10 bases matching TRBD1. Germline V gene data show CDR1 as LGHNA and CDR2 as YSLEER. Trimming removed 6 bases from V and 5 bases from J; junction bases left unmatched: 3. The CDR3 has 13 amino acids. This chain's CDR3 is CASRGQGKTEAFF. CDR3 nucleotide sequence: TGCGCCAGCAGGGGACAGGGGAAAACTGAAGCTTTCTTT.

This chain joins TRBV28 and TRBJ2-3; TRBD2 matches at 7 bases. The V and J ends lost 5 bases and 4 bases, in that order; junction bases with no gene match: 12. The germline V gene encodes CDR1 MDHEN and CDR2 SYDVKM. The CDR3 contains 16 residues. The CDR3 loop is CASSPLGAGVADTQYF. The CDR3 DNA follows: TGTGCCAGCAGTCCTTTAGGGGCGGGAGTGGCAGATACGCAGTATTTT.

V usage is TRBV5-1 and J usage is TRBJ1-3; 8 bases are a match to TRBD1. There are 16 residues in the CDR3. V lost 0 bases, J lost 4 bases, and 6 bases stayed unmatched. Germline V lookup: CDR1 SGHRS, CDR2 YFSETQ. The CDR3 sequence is CASSLEWTGIGNTIYF. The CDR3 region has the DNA TGCGCCAGCAGCTTGGAGTGGACAGGGATAGGAAACACCATATATTTT. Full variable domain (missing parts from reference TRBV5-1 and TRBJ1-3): KAGVTQTPRYLIKTRGQQVTLSCSPISGHRSVSWYQQTPGQGLQFLFEYFSETQRNKGNFPGRFSGRQFSNSRSEMNVSTLELGDSALYLCASSLEWTGIGNTIYFGEGSWLTVV.

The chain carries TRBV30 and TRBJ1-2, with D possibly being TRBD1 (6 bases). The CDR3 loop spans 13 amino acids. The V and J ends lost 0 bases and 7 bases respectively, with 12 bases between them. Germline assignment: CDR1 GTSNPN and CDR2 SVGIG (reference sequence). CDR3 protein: CAWSVGGAGGYTF. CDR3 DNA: TGTGCCTGGAGTGTTGGGGGGGCCGGTGGCTACACCTTC.

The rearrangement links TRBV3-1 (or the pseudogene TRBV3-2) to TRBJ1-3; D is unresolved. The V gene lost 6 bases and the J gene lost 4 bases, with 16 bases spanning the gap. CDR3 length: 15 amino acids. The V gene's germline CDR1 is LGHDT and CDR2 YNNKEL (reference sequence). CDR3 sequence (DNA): TGTGCCAGCAGTTTCGGTCGGGCAGCAGGAAACACCATATATTTT. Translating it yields CASSFGRAAGNTIYF.

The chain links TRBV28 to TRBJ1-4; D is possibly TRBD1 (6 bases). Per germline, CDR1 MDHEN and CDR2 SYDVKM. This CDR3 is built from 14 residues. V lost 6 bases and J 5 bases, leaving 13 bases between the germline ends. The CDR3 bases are TGTGCCAGCAGACGGGACATATGGAATGAAAAACTGTTTTTT. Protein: CASRRDIWNEKLFF. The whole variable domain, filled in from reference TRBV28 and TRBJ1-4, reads DVKVTQSSRYLVKRTGEKVFLECVQDMDHENMFWYRQDPGLGLRLIYFSYDVKMKEKGDIPEGYSVSREKKERFSLILESASTNQTSMYLCASRRDIWNEKLFFGSGTQLSVL.

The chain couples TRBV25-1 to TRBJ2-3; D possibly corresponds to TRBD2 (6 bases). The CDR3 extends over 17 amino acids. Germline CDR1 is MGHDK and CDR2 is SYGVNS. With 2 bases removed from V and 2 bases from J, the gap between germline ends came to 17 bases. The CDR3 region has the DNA TGTGCCAGCAGTGAACCCCCCTTAGGGAGGACCACAGATACGCAGTATTTT. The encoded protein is CASSEPPLGRTTDTQYF.

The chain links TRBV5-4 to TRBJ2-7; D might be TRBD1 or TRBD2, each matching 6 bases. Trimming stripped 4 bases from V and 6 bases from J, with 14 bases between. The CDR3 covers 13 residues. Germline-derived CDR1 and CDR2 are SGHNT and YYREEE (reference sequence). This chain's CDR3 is CASSPLGGAEQYF. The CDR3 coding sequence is TGTGCCAGCAGCCCTTTGGGGGGCGCCGAGCAGTACTTC.

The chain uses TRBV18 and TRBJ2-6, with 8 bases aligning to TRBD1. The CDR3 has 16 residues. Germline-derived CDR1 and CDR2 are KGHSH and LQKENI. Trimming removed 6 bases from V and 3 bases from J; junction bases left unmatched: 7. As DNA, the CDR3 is TGTGCCAGCTCCCCCACAGGGGGAAGTGGGGCCAACGTCCTGACTTTC. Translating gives CASSPTGGSGANVLTF.

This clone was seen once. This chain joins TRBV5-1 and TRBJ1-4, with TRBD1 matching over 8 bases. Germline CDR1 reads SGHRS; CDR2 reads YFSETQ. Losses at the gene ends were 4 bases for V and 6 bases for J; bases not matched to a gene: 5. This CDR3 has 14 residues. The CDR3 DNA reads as TGCGCCAGCAGCCCGACAGGGGTAGATGAAAAACTGTTTTTT. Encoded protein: CASSPTGVDEKLFF.

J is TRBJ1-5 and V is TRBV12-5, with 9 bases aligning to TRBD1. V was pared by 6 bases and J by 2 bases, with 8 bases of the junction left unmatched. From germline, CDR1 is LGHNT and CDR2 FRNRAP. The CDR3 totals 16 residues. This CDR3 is CASGKQGAEGNQPQHF. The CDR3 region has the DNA TGTGCTAGTGGCAAACAGGGGGCGGAAGGCAATCAGCCCCAGCATTTT. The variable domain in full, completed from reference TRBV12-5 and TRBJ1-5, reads DARVTQTPRHKVTEMGQEVTMRCQPILGHNTVFWYRQTMMQGLELLAYFRNRAPLDDSGMPKDRFSAEMPDATLATLKIQPSEPRDSAVYFCASGKQGAEGNQPQHFGDGTRLSIL.

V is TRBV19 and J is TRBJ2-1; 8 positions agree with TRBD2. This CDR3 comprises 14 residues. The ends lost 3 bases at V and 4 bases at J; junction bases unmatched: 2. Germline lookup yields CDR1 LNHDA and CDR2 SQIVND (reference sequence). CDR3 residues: CASSISGVYNEQFF. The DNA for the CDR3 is TGTGCCAGTAGTATTAGCGGGGTATACAATGAGCAGTTCTTC.

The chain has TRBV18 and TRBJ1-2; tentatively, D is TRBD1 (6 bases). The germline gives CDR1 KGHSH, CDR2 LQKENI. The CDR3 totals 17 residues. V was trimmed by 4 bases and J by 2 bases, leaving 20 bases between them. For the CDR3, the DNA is TGTGCCAGCTCACGTGCTGGATCGGCAGGGGCGAACTATGGCTACACCTTC. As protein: CASSRAGSAGANYGYTF.

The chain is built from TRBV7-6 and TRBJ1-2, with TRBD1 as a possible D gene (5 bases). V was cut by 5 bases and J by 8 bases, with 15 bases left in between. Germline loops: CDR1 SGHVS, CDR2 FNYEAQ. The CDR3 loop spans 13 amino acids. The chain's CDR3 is CASSPTGTTGYTF. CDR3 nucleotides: TGTGCCAGCAGCCCCACCGGGACGACGGGCTACACCTTC.

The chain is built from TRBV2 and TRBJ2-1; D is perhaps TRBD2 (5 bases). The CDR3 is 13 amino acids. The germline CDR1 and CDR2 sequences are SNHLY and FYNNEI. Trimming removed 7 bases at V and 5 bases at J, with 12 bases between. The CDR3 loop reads CASKWEIDNEQFF. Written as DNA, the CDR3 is TGTGCCAGCAAGTGGGAGATCGACAATGAGCAGTTCTTC.

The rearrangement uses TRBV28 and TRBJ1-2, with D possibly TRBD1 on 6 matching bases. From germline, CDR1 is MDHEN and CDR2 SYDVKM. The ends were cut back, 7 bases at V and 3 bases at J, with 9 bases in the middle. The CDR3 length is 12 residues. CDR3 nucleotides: TGTGCCAGCACCTACAGGGACTATGGCTACACCTTC. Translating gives CASTYRDYGYTF.

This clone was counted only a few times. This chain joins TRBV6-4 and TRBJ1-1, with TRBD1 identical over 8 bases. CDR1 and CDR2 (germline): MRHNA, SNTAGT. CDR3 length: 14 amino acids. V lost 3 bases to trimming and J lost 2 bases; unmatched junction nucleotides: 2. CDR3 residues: CASSEGQGNTEAFF. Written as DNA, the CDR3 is TGTGCCAGCAGTGAAGGACAGGGAAACACTGAAGCTTTCTTT.

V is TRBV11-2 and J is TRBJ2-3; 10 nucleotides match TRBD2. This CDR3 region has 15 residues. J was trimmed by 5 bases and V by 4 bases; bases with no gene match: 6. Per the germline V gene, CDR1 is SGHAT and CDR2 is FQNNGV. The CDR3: CASSSGLAAVDTQYF. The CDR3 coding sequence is TGTGCCAGCAGCTCCGGACTAGCGGCGGTAGATACGCAGTATTTT.

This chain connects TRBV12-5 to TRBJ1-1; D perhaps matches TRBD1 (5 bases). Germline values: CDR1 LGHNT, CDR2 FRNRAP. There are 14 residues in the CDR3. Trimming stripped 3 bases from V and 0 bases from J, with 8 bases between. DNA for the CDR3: TGTGCTAGTGGTTTTCAGGGTGTGAACACTGAAGCTTTCTTT. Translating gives CASGFQGVNTEAFF.

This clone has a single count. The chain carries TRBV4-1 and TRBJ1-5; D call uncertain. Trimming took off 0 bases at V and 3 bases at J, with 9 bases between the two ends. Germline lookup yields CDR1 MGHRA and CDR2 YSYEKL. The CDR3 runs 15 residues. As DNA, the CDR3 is TGCGCCAGCAGCCAAGATGGCAGCTACAATCAGCCCCAGCATTTT. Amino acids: CASSQDGSYNQPQHF.

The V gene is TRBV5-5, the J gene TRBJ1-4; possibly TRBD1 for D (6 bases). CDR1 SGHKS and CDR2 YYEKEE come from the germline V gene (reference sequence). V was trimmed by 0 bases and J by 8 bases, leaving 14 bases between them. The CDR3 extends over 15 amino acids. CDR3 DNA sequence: TGTGCCAGCAGCTTGGGTTCAGGGGTTAGGGAAAAACTGTTTTTT. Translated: CASSLGSGVREKLFF.

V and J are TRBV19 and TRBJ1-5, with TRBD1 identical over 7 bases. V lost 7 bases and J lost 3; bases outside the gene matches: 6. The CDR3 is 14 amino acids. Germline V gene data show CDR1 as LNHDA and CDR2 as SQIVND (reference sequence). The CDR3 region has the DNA TGTGCCAGTACTACGGGACAGCACAATCAGCCCCAGCATTTT. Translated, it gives CASTTGQHNQPQHF.

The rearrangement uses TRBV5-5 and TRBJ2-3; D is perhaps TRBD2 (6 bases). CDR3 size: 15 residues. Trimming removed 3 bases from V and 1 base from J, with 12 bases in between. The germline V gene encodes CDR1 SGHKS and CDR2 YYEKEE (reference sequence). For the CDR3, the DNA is TGTGCCAGCAGCTCCTGGGGGGTAGGCACAGATACGCAGTATTTT. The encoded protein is CASSSWGVGTDTQYF.